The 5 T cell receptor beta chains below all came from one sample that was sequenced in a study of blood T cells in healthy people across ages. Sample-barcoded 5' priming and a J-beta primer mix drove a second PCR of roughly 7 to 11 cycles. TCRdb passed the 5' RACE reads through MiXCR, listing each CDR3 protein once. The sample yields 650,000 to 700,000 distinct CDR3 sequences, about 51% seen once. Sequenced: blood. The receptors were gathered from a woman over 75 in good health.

The CDR3 nucleotides read TGTGCCAGCAGCCTCTCCGGGGGGGCGCAGTTCTTC. Amino acid sequence: CASSLSGGAQFF. The chain uses TRBV7-9 and TRBJ2-1; 8 bases line up with TRBD2. In germline, CDR1 is SEHNR, CDR2 FQNEAQ (reference sequence). V was pared by 5 bases and J by 12 bases, with 6 bases of the junction left unmatched. The CDR3 runs 12 residues.

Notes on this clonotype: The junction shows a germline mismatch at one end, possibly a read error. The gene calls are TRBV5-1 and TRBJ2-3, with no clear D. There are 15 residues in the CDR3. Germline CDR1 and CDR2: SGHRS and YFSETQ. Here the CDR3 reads CARSRVPDWTDTQYF. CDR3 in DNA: TGCGCCCGCAGCAGAGTCCCCGATTGGACAGATACGCAGTATTTT.

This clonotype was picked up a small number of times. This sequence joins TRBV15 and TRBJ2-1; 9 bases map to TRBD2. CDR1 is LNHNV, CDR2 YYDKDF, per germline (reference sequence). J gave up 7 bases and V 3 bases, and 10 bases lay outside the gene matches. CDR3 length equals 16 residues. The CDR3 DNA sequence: TGTGCCACCAGCAGTTTACCGACTAGCGGAGAAAATGAGCAGTTCTTC. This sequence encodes CATSSLPTSGENEQFF.

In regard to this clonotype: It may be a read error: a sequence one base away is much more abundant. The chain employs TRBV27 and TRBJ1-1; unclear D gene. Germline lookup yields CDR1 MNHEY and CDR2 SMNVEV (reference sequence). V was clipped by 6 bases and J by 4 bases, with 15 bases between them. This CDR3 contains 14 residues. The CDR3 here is CASRSRAATTEAFF. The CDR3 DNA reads TGTGCCAGCAGATCTAGGGCTGCAACCACTGAAGCTTTCTTT.

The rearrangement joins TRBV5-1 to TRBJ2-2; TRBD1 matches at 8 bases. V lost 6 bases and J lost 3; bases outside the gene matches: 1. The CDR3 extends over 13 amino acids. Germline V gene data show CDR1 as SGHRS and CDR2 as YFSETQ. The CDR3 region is CASKTGDTGELFF. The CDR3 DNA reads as TGCGCCAGCAAGACAGGGGACACCGGGGAGCTGTTTTTT.